This T cell receptor (beta chain) was identified in a study of shared clonotypes between healthy human individuals. Study-level background: Plates per donor: three CD4 naive, three CD4 memory, two CD8 naive, one CD8 memory.

The CDR3 is 13 amino acids. Germline V gene lookup returns CDR1 SGHNT and CDR2 YENEEA. V was pared by 5 bases and J by 1 base, with 8 bases between. This clone was detected ten times or more. For each subset, genomic DNA was distributed in equal portions over several immunoSEQ plates. TCRdb's copy holds only in-frame clones and misses some; the assay was immunoSEQ multiplex PCR. The table includes 1,100,000 or so clones, 75% to 80% detected once. The study enrolled healthy HIV-negative adults without recent acute infections or vaccinations as donors. This TCR was sampled from a man between 18 and 29 years old in good health. Some clones in this sample may be carry-over from other donors' samples. V is TRBV11-3 and J is TRBJ2-5, with a tentative D call TRBD2 (6 bases). Sequenced: memory CD4+ T cells from PBMCs. Subset here: CD45RA-negative fraction. CDR3 protein: CASSAGLQETQYF. DNA for the CDR3: TGTGCCAGCAGCGCGGGGCTCCAAGAGACCCAGTACTTC.